The rows below give T cell receptor beta chains drawn from one sample of a study of early T cells in non-severe SARS-CoV-2 infection. TCRdb reanalysed the 5' RACE reads using MiXCR and keeps one entry per CDR3 protein. The sample includes 55,000 to 75,000 distinct CDR3 sequences, roughly 8.8% of them seen just once. Sample: whole blood. The receptor set was obtained from an adult who was a healthcare worker with PCR-confirmed SARS-CoV-2 infection or an uninfected control (not recorded which). The CDR3 runs from the conserved cysteine through the conserved F or W. The order of the fields is V gene, J gene, CDR3 length, clone size, D gene, CDR3 DNA, CDR3 protein. The D gene is left open where the match is weak. Clone size appears in some rows only: once, few, many, or a class for an expanded clone.

>TRBV15|TRBJ1-1|14|-|TRBD1
TGTGCCACCAGCATCTCAGGGGGCGGCCTTGAAGCTTTCTTT
CATSISGGGLEAFF
>TRBV27|TRBJ2-3|14|many|-
TGTGCCAGCAGTTTATCGGCAGGGGTAGATACGCAGTATTTT
CASSLSAGVDTQYF
>TRBV5-4|TRBJ1-4|12|many|-
TGTGCCAGCAGCACCGACGCAGGGAAACTGTTTTTT
CASSTDAGKLFF
>TRBV2|TRBJ2-6|15|few|TRBD1
TGTGCCAGCAGCCGGACAGGGTATGGGGCCAACGTCCTGACTTTC
CASSRTGYGANVLTF
>TRBV7-8|TRBJ2-1|16|many|-
TGTGCCAGCACCCATTTCACGGGGATCTCCTACAATGAGCAGTTCTTC
CASTHFTGISYNEQFF
>TRBV4-1|TRBJ1-2|15|-|-
TGCGCCAGCAGGAAGGTGGGGGGCCGATTCTATGGCTACACCTTC
CASRKVGGRFYGYTF
>TRBV6-6|TRBJ1-1|14|few|-
TGTGCCAGCAGTTATATGGAGAAGAACACTGAAGCTTTCTTT
CASSYMEKNTEAFF
>TRBV20-1|TRBJ2-3|11|-|-
TGCAGTGCTATTTTTCGTGATACGCAGTATTTT
CSAIFRDTQYF
>TRBV7-2|TRBJ2-1|15|few|-
TGTGCCAGCAGCTTAGTTGGACAGCGGTACAATGAGCAGTTCTTC
CASSLVGQRYNEQFF
>TRBV6-4|TRBJ1-1|14|many|-
TGTGCCAGCAGTGACTCGAACCCAGCCACTGAAGCTTTCTTT
CASSDSNPATEAFF
>TRBV7-2|TRBJ2-1|15|few|-
TGTGCCAGCAGCTTAGACGGGGGCGCGATAAATGAGCAGTTCTTC
CASSLDGGAINEQFF
>TRBV5-1|TRBJ1-2|15|few|-
TGCGCCAGCAGCTTGGCAGGTCTAACCAACTATGGCTACACCTTC
CASSLAGLTNYGYTF
>TRBV4-2|TRBJ1-2|13|few|-
TGTGCCAGCAGCTCCCCTGCAGGGGATGGCTACACCTTC
CASSSPAGDGYTF
>TRBV20-1|TRBJ2-5|15|few|-
TGCAGTGCTACCTCGCCGGGCCAGATCCAAGAGACCCAGTACTTC
CSATSPGQIQETQYF
>TRBV24-1|TRBJ2-3|17|few|TRBD2
TGTGCCACCAGTGATTTCCGTGAAGCGGGGACTTCAGATACGCAGTATTTT
CATSDFREAGTSDTQYF
>TRBV5-1|TRBJ2-4|13|-|TRBD1
TGCGCCAGCAGCCCCAGGGACAGAAACATTCAGTACTTC
CASSPRDRNIQYF
>TRBV12-3/TRBV12-4|TRBJ1-5|12|few|-
TGTGCCAGCAGTTTTTGGTCGCAGCCCCAGCATTTT
CASSFWSQPQHF
>TRBV11-2|TRBJ1-3|15|few|-
TGTGCCAGCAGCTTAGTCGCTAACTCTGGAAACACCATATATTTT
CASSLVANSGNTIYF
>TRBV5-4|TRBJ1-2|16|few|TRBD1
TGTGCCAGCTCTCTCGAGCGGGACAGCTCAAACTATGGCTACACCTTC
CASSLERDSSNYGYTF
>TRBV7-3|TRBJ1-1|16|few|TRBD1
TGTGCCAGCAGCTTAGAACGGATGACAGGGGACACTGAAGCTTTCTTT
CASSLERMTGDTEAFF
>TRBV3-1|TRBJ2-1|11|-|-
TGTGCCAGCAGCCGCGGGAATGAGCAGTTCTTC
CASSRGNEQFF
>TRBV2|TRBJ1-2|16|few|TRBD1
TGTGCCAGCAGTGAAATCCATGGGACAGGGAACTATGGCTACACCTTC
CASSEIHGTGNYGYTF
>TRBV7-2|TRBJ1-2|11|few|-
TGTGCCAGCAGCTTAGGTCAGGGCTACACCTTC
CASSLGQGYTF
>TRBV12-3/TRBV12-4|TRBJ1-3|15|few|-
TGTGCCAGCAGCCCCGGGCCTTCCTCTGGAAACACCATATATTTT
CASSPGPSSGNTIYF
>TRBV20-1|TRBJ1-1|15|few|TRBD1
TGCAGTGCTAGAGGACAGGGGATCGGGGGCCCTGAAGCTTTCTTT
CSARGQGIGGPEAFF
>TRBV20-1|TRBJ2-1|16|many|-
TGCAGTGCCCGCACGACTTCGCGGGGAAACTACAATGAGCAGTTCTTC
CSARTTSRGNYNEQFF
>TRBV11-2|TRBJ2-3|15|many|-
TGTGCCAGCAGCTTATCCTCGGGGGCCCTTAATACGCAGTATTTT
CASSLSSGALNTQYF
>TRBV3-1|TRBJ1-2|12|few|-
TGTGCCAGCAGCCAGGGGAACTATGGCTACACCTTC
CASSQGNYGYTF
>TRBV28|TRBJ2-5|17|few|TRBD2
TGTGCCAGCAGAACGAAGAAGCGGGGGGCCTCGCAAGTGACCCAGTACTTC
CASRTKKRGASQVTQYF
>TRBV7-8|TRBJ2-3|15|-|-
TGTGCCAGCAGCTTAGCGGGGCCTAGGAGGGATACGCAGTATTTT
CASSLAGPRRDTQYF
>TRBV18|TRBJ2-1|15|few|-
TGTGCCAGTTCCGGGACTGGGGGTTCTAACAATGAGCAGTTCTTC
CASSGTGGSNNEQFF
>TRBV19|TRBJ2-2|16|many|TRBD1
TGTGCCAGTAGTCCGACGGGGACAGGGGGTTCCGGGGAGCTGTTTTTT
CASSPTGTGGSGELFF
>TRBV14|TRBJ1-1|17|few|-
TGTGCCAGCAGTGCCTGGAGATGGGTGGACAAAAGCGGAGAAGCTTTCTTT
CASSAWRWVDKSGEAFF
>TRBV18|TRBJ2-5|13|few|-
TGTGCCAGCTCCCTCGGACTACAAGAGACCCAGTACTTC
CASSLGLQETQYF
>TRBV5-4|TRBJ2-1|15|-|TRBD2
TGTGCCAGCAGCGAGGGACTAGCATTCCAGACTGAGCAGTTCTTC
CASSEGLAFQTEQFF
>TRBV24-1|TRBJ2-3|15|-|-
TGTGCCACCAGTGATACCCGGACGGTCACAGATACGCAGTATTTT
CATSDTRTVTDTQYF
>TRBV30|TRBJ1-4|11|many|-
TGTGCCTGGAGCGTACACGGAGAACTGTTTTTT
CAWSVHGELFF
>TRBV7-2|TRBJ1-2|13|few|TRBD1
TGTGCCAGCAGCTCGGACAGGGGGTATGGCTACACCTTC
CASSSDRGYGYTF
>TRBV30|TRBJ1-1|14|few|-
TGTGCCTGGAGTCCCATCGGTCCTGCTGGGGAAGCTTTCTTT
CAWSPIGPAGEAFF
>TRBV27|TRBJ1-2|13|-|TRBD1
TGTGCCAGCAGGGAAGGGGGCAATGTAGGCTACACCTTC
CASREGGNVGYTF
>TRBV5-6|TRBJ1-1|15|few|-
TGTGCCAGCAGCTTGTCCGGGGGCGCGACCACTGAAGCTTTCTTT
CASSLSGGATTEAFF
>TRBV10-3|TRBJ2-1|17|-|TRBD2
TGTGCCATCAGTCCCGGAGTTAGCGGGGGGCCCAACAATGAGCAGTTCTTC
CAISPGVSGGPNNEQFF
>TRBV7-8|TRBJ1-2|15|-|-
TGTGCCAGCAGCTTAGTGGGAACAGCTAACTATGGCTACACCTTC
CASSLVGTANYGYTF
>TRBV6-6|TRBJ2-1|14|many|-
TGTGCCAGCAGTTACTCGAAGCAGCCGGAGCCTGGGTTCTTC
CASSYSKQPEPGFF
>TRBV20-1|TRBJ2-1|15|few|TRBD1
TGCAGTGCTAGAATGACAGGGAATAACTACAATGAGCAGTTCTTC
CSARMTGNNYNEQFF
>TRBV29-1|TRBJ1-2|12|-|TRBD1
TGCAGCGCCTGGGACAGAAACTATGGCTACACCTTC
CSAWDRNYGYTF
>TRBV15|TRBJ2-3|16|-|-
TGTGCCACCACCCCTTCCCTTTTACTAGACCGGGATACGCAGTATTTT
CATTPSLLLDRDTQYF
>TRBV20-1|TRBJ1-6|12|many|-
TGCAGTGCCTACGGGGCGTCTTCACCCCTCCACTTT
CSAYGASSPLHF
>TRBV7-2|TRBJ2-2|16|-|TRBD1
TGTGCCAGCAGCGAAAGAGGGACAGTTAACACCGGGGAGCTGTTTTTT
CASSERGTVNTGELFF
>TRBV2|TRBJ1-6|17|-|TRBD1
TGTGCCAGCAGCCCCGGGACAGGACGGGGAGATAATTCACCCCTCCACTTT
CASSPGTGRGDNSPLHF
>TRBV19|TRBJ1-2|15|many|-
TGTGCCAGTAGTATCTCGGGACTGCGGGGTTATGGCTACACCTTC
CASSISGLRGYGYTF
>TRBV5-1|TRBJ2-3|17|few|-
TGCGCCAGCAGCTTGGCCAGAGGGGCGGGGAGGACAGATACGCAGTATTTT
CASSLARGAGRTDTQYF
>TRBV2|TRBJ2-3|12|few|-
TGTGCCAGCCGCGGCTACACAGATACGCAGTATTTT
CASRGYTDTQYF
>TRBV12-3/TRBV12-4|TRBJ1-5|13|few|-
TGTGCCAGCAGTACGACACACAATCAGCCCCAGCATTTT
CASSTTHNQPQHF
>TRBV5-1|TRBJ1-1|15|-|TRBD1
TGCGCCAGCAGCTTGAACAGGGGGATGAACACTGAAGCTTTCTTT
CASSLNRGMNTEAFF
>TRBV18|TRBJ1-5|15|few|TRBD1
TGTGCCAGCTCGTCCGGGACAGGGAGCAATCAGCCCCAGCATTTT
CASSSGTGSNQPQHF
>TRBV7-9|TRBJ2-1|17|few|TRBD1
TGTGCCAGCAGCTCGCCCCCGGGACAGGGACCTCACAATGAGCAGTTCTTC
CASSSPPGQGPHNEQFF
>TRBV29-1|TRBJ2-1|11|-|TRBD2
TGCAGCGTTACGATCAGCGGGATAACTACCTTC
CSVTISGITTF